The 27 T cell receptor beta chains listed next were all sequenced from one sample in a study of Ad26.COV2.S vaccination and SARS-CoV-2 variants (dated by TCRdb to about 2021). Preparation of the library involved the immunoSEQ multiplex PCR assay. Imported from immuneACCESS, the table was reduced by TCRdb to in-frame sequences with V and J called. These copies leave out some clones; in studies compared against another copy, an unresolved V gene accounts for under half, and the cause of the remainder is not known. A total of roughly 400,000 clones appear in this sample, around 92% of them only once. Around 1.7% of the sample is held by the ten biggest clonotypes. The intended sense of this specimen's treatment or condition label: roughly 20 received Ad26.COV2.S at low or high dose, single or two shots; roughly five received placebo; per-sample allocation not given. For vaccine and placebo recipients, the sequenced repertoires came from samples collected on day 63 after the first injection.

This material consisted of peripheral blood, taken in a trial of Ad26.COV2.S vaccine versus placebo. The receptors here all came from a person aged 18-65 years who received the Ad26.COV2.S COVID-19 vaccine or a placebo.

The rearrangement uses TRBV15 and TRBJ2-1; TRBD2 matches at 11 bases. V was pared by 0 bases and J by 7 bases, with 14 bases of the junction left unmatched. The V gene's germline CDR1 is LNHNV and CDR2 YYDKDF (reference sequence). This CDR3 spans 19 amino acids. The CDR3 DNA is TGTGCCACCAGCAGAGAACTCCCCCTCGTAGCGGGGGGGCCGAATGAGCAGTTCTTC. It is translated as CATSRELPLVAGGPNEQFF.

This clone was picked up a small number of times. One end of the junction does not line up with germline, which may come from a read error. The J gene is TRBJ2-3, the V gene TRBV7-7; D possibly corresponds to TRBD1 (5 bases). There are 15 residues in the CDR3. Germline V lookup: CDR1 SSHAT, CDR2 FNYEAQ (reference sequence). DNA of the CDR3: TGTGCTAGCAGCTTAGGGCTAGGGGGCACAGATACGCAGTATTTT. Its translation: CASSLGLGGTDTQYF.

The rearrangement uses TRBV27 and TRBJ2-1, with 8 bases lining up with TRBD1. Germline CDR1 is MNHEY and CDR2 is SMNVEV (reference sequence). Trimming at V came to 8 bases and at J to 6 bases, leaving 9 bases not matched to a gene. This CDR3 is 14 amino acids long. The CDR3 sequence: CASLGGTGRNEQFF. In DNA form, the CDR3 reads TGTGCCAGCCTTGGGGGGACAGGACGCAATGAGCAGTTCTTC.

V gene TRBV10-2 combines with J gene TRBJ2-1; 9 bases are a match to TRBD2. V was clipped by 7 bases and J by 2 bases; unmatched bases: 9. Germline V gene data show CDR1 as WSHSY and CDR2 as SAAADI. The CDR3 runs 16 residues. CDR3 amino acids: CASKGDRGGAYNEQFF. CDR3 coding DNA: TGCGCCAGCAAAGGGGATCGCGGGGGGGCCTACAATGAGCAGTTCTTC.

The V and J genes are TRBV16 and TRBJ2-5, with unresolved D. The CDR3 is 13 residues long. CDR1 is KGHSY and CDR2 is FQNENV in the germline V gene. Deletions cut 2 bases from V and 1 base from J, with 5 bases between. In nucleotides, the CDR3 is TGTGCCAGCAGCCAACTAAGCCAAGAGACCCAGTACTTC. Its protein is CASSQLSQETQYF.

The rearrangement joins TRBV11-2 to TRBJ1-3, with 8 bases that match TRBD1. Unmatched junction bases numbered 13, after V lost 1 base and J lost 5 bases. Germline CDR1 SGHAT, CDR2 FQNNGV. The CDR3 is 18 residues long. The CDR3 protein is CASSLASVRGPPRNTIYF. The CDR3 DNA reads as TGTGCCAGCAGCTTAGCGAGTGTCAGGGGGCCGCCTAGAAACACCATATATTTT.

The CDR3 sequence: CASSINRGLYEQYF. CDR3 coding DNA: TGTGCCAGCAGCATTAACAGGGGGCTGTACGAGCAGTACTTC. The V call is TRBV7-9, the J call TRBJ2-7; TRBD1 matches 9 bases. Germline V lookup: CDR1 SEHNR, CDR2 FQNEAQ (reference sequence). CDR3 length: 14 residues. Trimming at V came to 5 bases and at J to 4 bases, leaving 6 bases not matched to a gene.

This clone has only one observation. J is TRBJ2-1 and V is TRBV5-6, with 10 bases aligning to TRBD1. V was clipped by 5 bases and J by 3 bases; unmatched bases: 5. The V gene's germline CDR1 is SGHDT and CDR2 YYEEEE. The CDR3 runs 15 residues. The CDR3 loop is CASSPGQGVYNEQFF. The DNA for the CDR3 is TGTGCCAGCAGTCCTGGACAGGGGGTCTACAATGAGCAGTTCTTC.

V is TRBV4-1 and J is TRBJ2-7; D unresolved. Trimming took 4 bases from V and 6 from J, leaving 7 bases between them. Germline CDR1 is MGHRA and CDR2 is YSYEKL. The CDR3 totals 11 residues. The DNA for the CDR3 is TGCGCCAGCAGCCGACACGGCGAGCAGTACTTC. This codes for CASSRHGEQYF.

The chain has TRBV7-6 and TRBJ2-5; TRBD2 matches 12 bases. Germline-derived CDR1 and CDR2 are SGHVS and FNYEAQ. V trimming: 4 bases; J trimming: 2 bases; junction bases outside the gene matches: 2. The CDR3 covers 15 residues. In DNA form, the CDR3 reads TGTGCCAGCAGCTACGGACTAGCGGGGCAAGAGACCCAGTACTTC. This translates into CASSYGLAGQETQYF.

This chain joins TRBV12-3 or TRBV12-4 and TRBJ1-1; no clear D. V lost 4 bases and J 1 base, leaving 4 bases between the germline ends. This CDR3 has 12 residues. The CDR3 region is CASSYPNTEAFF. CDR3 sequence (DNA): TGTGCCAGCAGTTACCCGAACACTGAAGCTTTCTTT.

The CDR3 sequence is CAWSDGGKNIQYF. CDR3 bases: TGTGCCTGGAGTGACGGGGGAAAAAACATTCAGTACTTC. The rearrangement uses TRBV30 and TRBJ2-4; tentatively, D is TRBD2 (6 bases). Germline V gene sequence: CDR1 GTSNPN, CDR2 SVGIG (reference sequence). The V gene lost 1 base and the J gene lost 4 bases, with 8 bases spanning the gap. The CDR3 loop spans 13 amino acids.

This clone is a singleton in its sample. The chain links TRBV12-5 to TRBJ1-2; the D is unclear. Germline CDR1 LGHNT, CDR2 FRNRAP. The CDR3 is made up of 14 amino acids. V shed 6 bases and J shed 2 bases, with 13 bases lying between them. The CDR3 reads CASGPMRRNYGYTF. The DNA for the CDR3 is TGTGCTAGTGGCCCAATGAGGCGGAACTATGGCTACACCTTC.

The chain carries TRBV23-1 and TRBJ1-6; TRBD1 might be the D (5 bases). TRBV23-1 is an ORF; its function is uncertain. V lost 1 base and J lost 8, with 18 bases in between. This CDR3 comprises 17 residues. The CDR3 coding sequence is TGCGCCAGCAGTCAATATATGGGCGGGGGGGTTTATTCACCCCTCCACTTT. This sequence encodes CASSQYMGGGVYSPLHF.

The rearrangement joins TRBV3-1 (or the pseudogene TRBV3-2) to TRBJ1-2; 7 nucleotides agree with TRBD1. The germline V gene has CDR1 LGHDT and CDR2 YNNKEL (reference sequence). This CDR3 contains 15 residues. The J segment lost 3 bases and the V segment lost 4 bases, leaving 8 bases of the junction unmatched. CDR3 protein: CASSLEGGAYYGYTF. The CDR3 DNA reads TGTGCCAGCAGCCTCGAAGGGGGCGCCTACTATGGCTACACCTTC.

This rearrangement joins TRBV5-1 to TRBJ1-1, with D perhaps TRBD1 (6 bases). Looked up from germline, CDR1 is SGHRS and CDR2 is YFSETQ. V lost 2 bases to trimming and J lost 7 bases, with 15 bases between them. The CDR3 loop spans 14 amino acids. The CDR3 nucleotides read TGCGCCAGCAGCTTTGGTAGGGGGGCCGTTGAAGCTTTCTTT. It translates to CASSFGRGAVEAFF. Supplemented by reference TRBV5-1 and TRBJ1-1, the full variable domain reads KAGVTQTPRYLIKTRGQQVTLSCSPISGHRSVSWYQQTPGQGLQFLFEYFSETQRNKGNFPGRFSGRQFSNSRSEMNVSTLELGDSALYLCASSFGRGAVEAFFGQGTRLTVV.

The chain recombines TRBV14 with TRBJ2-5; 7 bases align to TRBD1. Looked up from germline, CDR1 is SGHDN and CDR2 is FVKESK. The V gene end was trimmed by 8 bases and the J gene end by 0 bases; junction bases not matched to a gene: 3. The CDR3 runs to 13 residues. CDR3 nucleotides: TGTGCCAGCGGGGGACAGAACCAAGAGACCCAGTACTTC. Protein sequence: CASGGQNQETQYF.

This sequence joins TRBV6-1 and TRBJ2-2; 8 positions agree with TRBD2. The V and J ends lost 1 base and 4 bases, in that order; junction bases with no gene match: 8. This CDR3 comprises 17 residues. The V gene's germline CDR1 is MNHNS and CDR2 SASEGT. This CDR3 is CASSEVMGTRLTGELFF. CDR3 coding DNA: TGTGCCAGCAGTGAAGTCATGGGGACTAGACTCACCGGGGAGCTGTTTTTT.

The chain carries TRBV20-1 and TRBJ2-7; D gene ambiguous. The CDR3 has 10 amino acids. Trimming pared 5 bases from V and 3 bases from J, leaving 5 bases between. Germline V gene lookup returns CDR1 DFQATT and CDR2 SNEGSKA (reference sequence). The CDR3 is CSALDYEQYF. CDR3 sequence (DNA): TGCAGTGCTTTAGACTACGAGCAGTACTTC.

The chain combines TRBV6-4 with TRBJ2-1; D call uncertain. Per germline, CDR1 MRHNA and CDR2 SNTAGT. The CDR3 sequence is 13 residues long. V lost 5 bases to trimming and J lost 4 bases, with 9 bases between them. CDR3 loop: CASSNGPYNEQFF. The CDR3, as DNA: TGTGCCAGCAGTAACGGACCATACAATGAGCAGTTCTTC.

The rearrangement links TRBV9 to TRBJ1-1, with no clear D. The CDR3 spans 15 residues. Germline V CDR1 and CDR2: SGDLS, YYNGEE. V lost 1 base and J 0 bases, leaving 10 bases between the germline ends. The DNA of the CDR3 is TGTGCCAGCAGCGTATTACACGACGTGAACACTGAAGCTTTCTTT. It codes for CASSVLHDVNTEAFF.

The V call is TRBV6-5, the J call TRBJ1-6; D gene ambiguous. The V and J ends lost 8 bases and 1 base respectively, with 9 bases between them. The length of the CDR3 is 14 residues. Germline V gene data show CDR1 as MNHEY and CDR2 as SVGAGI. Written as DNA, the CDR3 is TGTGCCAGCCGATGGGAATCCTATAATTCACCCCTCCACTTT. This sequence encodes CASRWESYNSPLHF.

The chain combines TRBV7-2 with TRBJ2-7, with a weak D call TRBD1 (5 bases). V dropped 1 base and J dropped 3 bases, with 13 bases sitting between them. Per germline, CDR1 SGHTA and CDR2 FQGNSA. The CDR3 is 15 residues long. CDR3 region: CASSLVGQGDYEQYF. The CDR3 bases are TGTGCCAGCAGCTTAGTTGGGCAGGGCGACTACGAGCAGTACTTC.

The CDR3 coding sequence is TGTGCCAGTAGTATTTCCACGTCCTACGAGCAGTACTTC. This translates into CASSISTSYEQYF. The V gene is TRBV19, the J gene TRBJ2-7; D is uncertain. Deletions cut 3 bases from V and 1 base from J, with 7 bases between. This CDR3 has 13 residues. Germline V gene lookup returns CDR1 LNHDA and CDR2 SQIVND (reference sequence). Together with reference TRBV19 and TRBJ2-7, the CDR3 gives the full variable domain: DGGITQSPKYLFRKEGQNVTLSCEQNLNHDAMYWYRQDPGQGLRLIYYSQIVNDFQKGDIAEGYSVSREKKESFPLTVTSAQKNPTAFYLCASSISTSYEQYFGPGTRLTVT.

The chain recombines TRBV5-4 with TRBJ1-1; D not resolved. Germline V gives CDR1 SGHNT, CDR2 YYREEE (reference sequence). Trimming shortened V by 7 bases and J by 1 base, and 14 bases separated the two germline ends. The CDR3 has 14 residues. CDR3 coding DNA: TGTGCCAGCCGCCGAGGAGGGCAGAACACTGAAGCTTTCTTT. It yields the protein CASRRGGQNTEAFF.

This clone was recorded a few times. The genes are TRBV30 and TRBJ1-2; D gene ambiguous. Germline values: CDR1 GTSNPN, CDR2 SVGIG (reference sequence). V was shortened by 0 bases and J by 7 bases, with 6 bases between the two germline ends. The CDR3 length is 11 residues. CDR3: CAWSVLRGYTF. The CDR3, as DNA: TGTGCCTGGAGTGTACTACGTGGCTACACCTTC.

This chain connects TRBV18 to TRBJ2-5, with TRBD1 matching 8 bases. V shed 1 base and J 5 bases; nucleotides not matched to a gene: 6. The germline V gene has CDR1 KGHSH and CDR2 LQKENI. This CDR3 comprises 15 residues. CDR3 bases: TGTGCCAGCTCACCACGGGGACGACAGGGGGAGACCCAGTACTTC. It specifies CASSPRGRQGETQYF.